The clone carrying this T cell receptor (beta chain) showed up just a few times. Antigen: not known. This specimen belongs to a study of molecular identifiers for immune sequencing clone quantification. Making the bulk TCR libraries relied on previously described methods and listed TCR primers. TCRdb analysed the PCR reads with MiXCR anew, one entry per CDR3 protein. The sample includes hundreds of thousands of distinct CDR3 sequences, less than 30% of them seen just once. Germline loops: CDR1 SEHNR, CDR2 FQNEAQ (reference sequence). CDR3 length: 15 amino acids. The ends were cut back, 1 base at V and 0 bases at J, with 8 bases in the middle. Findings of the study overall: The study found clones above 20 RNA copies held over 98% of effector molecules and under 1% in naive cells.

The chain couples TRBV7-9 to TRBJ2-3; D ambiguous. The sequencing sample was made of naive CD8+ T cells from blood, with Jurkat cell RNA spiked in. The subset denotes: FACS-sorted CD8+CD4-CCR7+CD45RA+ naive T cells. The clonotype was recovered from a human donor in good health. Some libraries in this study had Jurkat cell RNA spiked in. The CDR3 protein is CASSLDYPSTDTQYF. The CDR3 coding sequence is TGTGCCAGCAGCTTAGATTACCCTAGCACAGATACGCAGTATTTT.